This T cell receptor beta chain was sequenced in a study of T cell responses to AZD1222 COVID-19 vaccine. Study summary: Second-dose intervals of approximately 4 or approximately 12 weeks were pooled.

Produced via immunoSEQ multiplex PCR; TCRdb's table is partial and in-frame only. Counted here are some 150,000 clones, approximately 90% occurring once; the ten biggest clones make up roughly 5%. Study-wide results and limits: The repertoires were collected only after the peak T cell response. Elevations in Spike-specific TCR breadth and depth followed administration of two AZD1222 doses.

Germline loops: CDR1 SGHAT, CDR2 FQNNGV. The CDR3 length is 13 residues. Trimming stripped 1 base from V and 7 bases from J, with 10 bases between. On this clone: Its antigen is as yet unknown.

This chain links TRBV11-2 with TRBJ1-1, with D unresolved. Specimen: peripheral blood, collected on day 0 of AZD1222 vaccination. The receptor comes from an adult in good health. CDR3 DNA sequence: TGTGCCAGCAGCTTAGCGTCCCGGGGTGAAGCTTTCTTT. Translation: CASSLASRGEAFF.